Listed below are T cell receptor beta chains from one sample, sequenced in a study of cytomegalovirus exposure and HLA in healthy donors. Assay used: immunoSEQ multiplex PCR; TCRdb lists only in-frame clones, some missing. Of 110,000 to 150,000 clones in the sample, roughly 77% were seen once. Sequences were obtained from PBMCs. Receptor source: a male donor in good health and CMV-seronegative. Both conserved end residues are part of each CDR3. The D gene is left open where the match is weak. Clone size is given for some rows only: seen once, a few or many times, or a class if the clone is expanded.

cdr3_nt: TGTGCCAGCAGCCGGGGAACCGGGGAGCTGTTTTTT; cdr3_aa: CASSRGTGELFF; clone_size: -; d_call: -; v_call: TRBV5-4; j_call: TRBJ2-2; cdr3_length: 12
cdr3_nt: TGTGCCAGCACCTTAACCGGGACAGGGACGGCTTTCTTT; cdr3_aa: CASTLTGTGTAFF; clone_size: -; d_call: TRBD1; v_call: TRBV6-6; j_call: TRBJ1-1; cdr3_length: 13
cdr3_nt: TGTGCCAGCAGCTTCCCCCGTTCGGCTGTTGCGGGGGGCTACGAGCAGTACTTC; cdr3_aa: CASSFPRSAVAGGYEQYF; clone_size: few; d_call: TRBD2; v_call: TRBV11-2; j_call: TRBJ2-7; cdr3_length: 18
cdr3_nt: TGTGCCAGCAGCCTTCCGGGACTAGAAAGTAATGAGCAGTTCTTC; cdr3_aa: CASSLPGLESNEQFF; clone_size: -; d_call: TRBD2; v_call: TRBV4-2; j_call: TRBJ2-1; cdr3_length: 15
cdr3_nt: TGTGCCAGCAGCCAACAGGTTAATTCCTACAATGAGCAGTTCTTC; cdr3_aa: CASSQQVNSYNEQFF; clone_size: -; d_call: -; v_call: TRBV6-5; j_call: TRBJ2-1; cdr3_length: 15
cdr3_nt: TGTGCCAGCAGCGGGACGACAGGAGCCCTTCGGCATTTT; cdr3_aa: CASSGTTGALRHF; clone_size: -; d_call: -; v_call: TRBV16; j_call: TRBJ1-5; cdr3_length: 13
cdr3_nt: TGTGCCAGCATGAGGACAGGGATCGCAGATACGCAGTATTTT; cdr3_aa: CASMRTGIADTQYF; clone_size: -; d_call: TRBD1; v_call: TRBV6-5; j_call: TRBJ2-3; cdr3_length: 14
cdr3_nt: TGTGCCAGCAGTCCGTACAGGGAAACCAAAGAGACCCAGTACTTC; cdr3_aa: CASSPYRETKETQYF; clone_size: few; d_call: -; v_call: TRBV6-5; j_call: TRBJ2-5; cdr3_length: 15
cdr3_nt: TGCGCCAGCAGCCAAGCCTGGACAGGCGCGTATACGCAGTATTTT; cdr3_aa: CASSQAWTGAYTQYF; clone_size: -; d_call: TRBD1; v_call: TRBV4-3; j_call: TRBJ2-3; cdr3_length: 15
cdr3_nt: TGTGCCAGCAGCTTAGGCGCGGGAACCTCCTACGAGCAGTACTTC; cdr3_aa: CASSLGAGTSYEQYF; clone_size: -; d_call: -; v_call: TRBV11-2; j_call: TRBJ2-7; cdr3_length: 15
cdr3_nt: TGTGCCACCCGGGGGGCCCTCGATGAGCAGTTCTTC; cdr3_aa: CATRGALDEQFF; clone_size: -; d_call: -; v_call: TRBV2; j_call: TRBJ2-1; cdr3_length: 12
cdr3_nt: TGTGCCAGCAGCAGCGAGGGGGAGGGCAGCAATCAGCCCCAGCATTTT; cdr3_aa: CASSSEGEGSNQPQHF; clone_size: -; d_call: -; v_call: TRBV21-1; j_call: TRBJ1-5; cdr3_length: 16
cdr3_nt: TGTGCCAGCAGTAAACGGGGGGACTTCTACAATGAGCAGTTCTTC; cdr3_aa: CASSKRGDFYNEQFF; clone_size: once; d_call: TRBD2; v_call: TRBV2; j_call: TRBJ2-1; cdr3_length: 15
cdr3_nt: TGTGCCAGCAGAAATGGGTGGCTAGCGGCCCAAGAGACCCAGTACTTC; cdr3_aa: CASRNGWLAAQETQYF; clone_size: once; d_call: TRBD2; v_call: TRBV7-2; j_call: TRBJ2-5; cdr3_length: 16
cdr3_nt: TGTGCCAGCAGTGTAAGACAGACCTCTGGGGCCAACGTCCTGACTTTC; cdr3_aa: CASSVRQTSGANVLTF; clone_size: -; d_call: -; v_call: TRBV27; j_call: TRBJ2-6; cdr3_length: 16
cdr3_nt: TGTGCCAGCAGTGCCGGGTTTTTCACAGATACGCAGTATTTT; cdr3_aa: CASSAGFFTDTQYF; clone_size: few; d_call: -; v_call: TRBV6-5; j_call: TRBJ2-3; cdr3_length: 14
cdr3_nt: TGTGCCAGTGGTTCACTATCCTTACCCTACGAGCAGTACTTC; cdr3_aa: CASGSLSLPYEQYF; clone_size: once; d_call: -; v_call: TRBV19; j_call: TRBJ2-7; cdr3_length: 14
cdr3_nt: TGCGCCAGCAGCCAAGATATTAACAGGGTATCCTACAATGAGCAGTTCTTC; cdr3_aa: CASSQDINRVSYNEQFF; clone_size: -; d_call: -; v_call: TRBV4-1; j_call: TRBJ2-1; cdr3_length: 17
cdr3_nt: TGTGCCAGCACAAAGACTAGCTTCTACAATGAGCAGTTCTTC; cdr3_aa: CASTKTSFYNEQFF; clone_size: -; d_call: TRBD2; v_call: TRBV9; j_call: TRBJ2-1; cdr3_length: 14
cdr3_nt: TGTGCCAGCAGCCAAGCCAAAGCGGGGGGGCCAAGCACGGATACGCAGTATTTT; cdr3_aa: CASSQAKAGGPSTDTQYF; clone_size: -; d_call: TRBD2; v_call: TRBV4-2; j_call: TRBJ2-3; cdr3_length: 18
cdr3_nt: TGTGCCAGTAGTATGGGCTTCGGCGCTTTCTTT; cdr3_aa: CASSMGFGAFF; clone_size: -; d_call: -; v_call: TRBV19; j_call: TRBJ1-1; cdr3_length: 11
cdr3_nt: TGTGCCAGCTCACCACCGTCAGGGGGCGCGAACAGTCAGTACTTC; cdr3_aa: CASSPPSGGANSQYF; clone_size: few; d_call: TRBD1; v_call: TRBV18; j_call: TRBJ2-4; cdr3_length: 15
cdr3_nt: TGTGCCAGCAGCTGGGGGGGACGCGAAAAACTGTTTTTT; cdr3_aa: CASSWGGREKLFF; clone_size: -; d_call: -; v_call: TRBV7-2; j_call: TRBJ1-4; cdr3_length: 13
cdr3_nt: TGTGCCAGCAGCATCCGGACAGGGGAGACTGAAGCTTTCTTT; cdr3_aa: CASSIRTGETEAFF; clone_size: -; d_call: TRBD1; v_call: TRBV4-2; j_call: TRBJ1-1; cdr3_length: 14
cdr3_nt: TGTGCCAGCAGTTACAGTTATAATCAGGCGAACACTGAAGCTTTCTTT; cdr3_aa: CASSYSYNQANTEAFF; clone_size: -; d_call: -; v_call: TRBV6-5; j_call: TRBJ1-1; cdr3_length: 16
cdr3_nt: TGTGCCAGCAGCTCCGGGACAGGGTACAATGAGCAGTTCTTC; cdr3_aa: CASSSGTGYNEQFF; clone_size: -; d_call: TRBD1; v_call: TRBV5-4; j_call: TRBJ2-1; cdr3_length: 14
cdr3_nt: TGTGCCAGCAGCGTAGTGGCTAGCGGGTCCCAAGAGACCCAGTACTTC; cdr3_aa: CASSVVASGSQETQYF; clone_size: -; d_call: TRBD2; v_call: TRBV9; j_call: TRBJ2-5; cdr3_length: 16
cdr3_nt: TGTGCCAGCTCACCACAATTGGCACAGGGGGTTCCTGAAGCTTTCTTT; cdr3_aa: CASSPQLAQGVPEAFF; clone_size: -; d_call: TRBD1; v_call: TRBV18; j_call: TRBJ1-1; cdr3_length: 16
cdr3_nt: TGTGCTAGTGGTTTGGTAGGGGGTGGGAGGGGGAATGAGCAGTTCTTC; cdr3_aa: CASGLVGGGRGNEQFF; clone_size: -; d_call: -; v_call: TRBV12-5; j_call: TRBJ2-1; cdr3_length: 16
cdr3_nt: TGTGCCAGTAGTATAGTCAAAACCGGGGAGCTGTTTTTT; cdr3_aa: CASSIVKTGELFF; clone_size: -; d_call: -; v_call: TRBV19; j_call: TRBJ2-2; cdr3_length: 13
cdr3_nt: TGTGCCAGCAGCCCGACAGGGTCCTACGAGCAGTACTTC; cdr3_aa: CASSPTGSYEQYF; clone_size: -; d_call: TRBD1; v_call: TRBV5-5; j_call: TRBJ2-7; cdr3_length: 13
cdr3_nt: TGTGCCAGCAGAGGCCCCGGACAGATACTTGGAAACACCATATATTTT; cdr3_aa: CASRGPGQILGNTIYF; clone_size: -; d_call: -; v_call: TRBV28; j_call: TRBJ1-3; cdr3_length: 16
cdr3_nt: TGCGCCAGCAGCTTGGGCAGCAGGGGGGATGAAAAACTGTTTTTT; cdr3_aa: CASSLGSRGDEKLFF; clone_size: -; d_call: TRBD1; v_call: TRBV5-1; j_call: TRBJ1-4; cdr3_length: 15
cdr3_nt: TGTGCCAGCAGTATACAGGGAGCAGATACGCAGTATTTT; cdr3_aa: CASSIQGADTQYF; clone_size: -; d_call: -; v_call: TRBV6-1; j_call: TRBJ2-3; cdr3_length: 13
cdr3_nt: TGTGCCAGCAGCTTGGCCCTTACTAGCGGAACCTACGAGCAGTACTTC; cdr3_aa: CASSLALTSGTYEQYF; clone_size: -; d_call: TRBD2; v_call: TRBV5-4; j_call: TRBJ2-7; cdr3_length: 16
cdr3_nt: TGTGCCAGCAGCTTGGGATCGGTAGGGGGGGCTGAGACCCAGTACTTC; cdr3_aa: CASSLGSVGGAETQYF; clone_size: -; d_call: -; v_call: TRBV5-8; j_call: TRBJ2-5; cdr3_length: 16
cdr3_nt: TGTGCCAGCAGTGGGACAGAGGACGACACTGAAGCTTTCTTT; cdr3_aa: CASSGTEDDTEAFF; clone_size: -; d_call: -; v_call: TRBV25-1; j_call: TRBJ1-1; cdr3_length: 14
cdr3_nt: TGTGCCAGCAGCCAAGTTAGGGGACAATCCTACGAGCAGTACTTC; cdr3_aa: CASSQVRGQSYEQYF; clone_size: once; d_call: -; v_call: TRBV4-2; j_call: TRBJ2-7; cdr3_length: 15
cdr3_nt: TGTGCCAGCAGCTCTAATATCGGGACCGGGGAGCTGTTTTTT; cdr3_aa: CASSSNIGTGELFF; clone_size: -; d_call: -; v_call: TRBV7-9; j_call: TRBJ2-2; cdr3_length: 14
cdr3_nt: TGTGCCAGCAGCTCGGCTGGGGGGATGGGAGTTAATTACGAGCAGTACTTC; cdr3_aa: CASSSAGGMGVNYEQYF; clone_size: -; d_call: -; v_call: TRBV7-9; j_call: TRBJ2-7; cdr3_length: 17
cdr3_nt: TGTGCCAGCAGGATGAGCGGGAGGCTATACGAGCAGTACTTC; cdr3_aa: CASRMSGRLYEQYF; clone_size: -; d_call: TRBD2; v_call: TRBV6-5; j_call: TRBJ2-7; cdr3_length: 14
cdr3_nt: TGTGCCAGCAGCTTAGGACCCACAGGCTACGAGCAGTACTTC; cdr3_aa: CASSLGPTGYEQYF; clone_size: few; d_call: -; v_call: TRBV7-9; j_call: TRBJ2-7; cdr3_length: 14
cdr3_nt: TGTGCCAGCAGTACCTGGACAGGCGCAACCTCCACAGATACGCAGTATTTT; cdr3_aa: CASSTWTGATSTDTQYF; clone_size: -; d_call: TRBD1; v_call: TRBV27; j_call: TRBJ2-3; cdr3_length: 17
cdr3_nt: TGCAGCGTTGAAGTTTCGGGAGCCAAAGCCTACGAGCAGTACTTC; cdr3_aa: CSVEVSGAKAYEQYF; clone_size: -; d_call: -; v_call: TRBV29-1; j_call: TRBJ2-7; cdr3_length: 15
cdr3_nt: TGTGCCAGCAGCTCCTTGGCCCAGCCCCTCCACTTT; cdr3_aa: CASSSLAQPLHF; clone_size: -; d_call: -; v_call: TRBV7-2; j_call: TRBJ1-6; cdr3_length: 12
cdr3_nt: TGTGCCACCGGGCCTTATAGCAATCAGCCCCAGCATTTT; cdr3_aa: CATGPYSNQPQHF; clone_size: once; d_call: -; v_call: TRBV15; j_call: TRBJ1-5; cdr3_length: 13
cdr3_nt: TGTGCCAGCAGCTTAGGCCGGACAGGGGGAGAAAAACTGTTTTTT; cdr3_aa: CASSLGRTGGEKLFF; clone_size: few; d_call: TRBD1; v_call: TRBV11-1; j_call: TRBJ1-4; cdr3_length: 15
cdr3_nt: TGCGCCAGCAGCTTGGGGGTTCAGGCAGCTGAAACTAGCACAGATACGCAGTATTTT; cdr3_aa: CASSLGVQAAETSTDTQYF; clone_size: -; d_call: -; v_call: TRBV5-1; j_call: TRBJ2-3; cdr3_length: 19
cdr3_nt: TGTGCCAGTAGTATAGATTCCCCGCCGACAGGGGGGTACGGGAAACTGTTTTTT; cdr3_aa: CASSIDSPPTGGYGKLFF; clone_size: few; d_call: TRBD1; v_call: TRBV19; j_call: TRBJ1-4; cdr3_length: 18
cdr3_nt: TGTGCCAGCAGCCCTACTAGCGGAGGCCCAAATGAGCAGTTCTTC; cdr3_aa: CASSPTSGGPNEQFF; clone_size: -; d_call: TRBD2; v_call: TRBV7-2; j_call: TRBJ2-1; cdr3_length: 15
cdr3_nt: TGTGCCAGCAGCCCCCAAGCGGGAGGGGGCACCGGGGAGCTGTTTTTT; cdr3_aa: CASSPQAGGGTGELFF; clone_size: -; d_call: TRBD2; v_call: TRBV9; j_call: TRBJ2-2; cdr3_length: 16
cdr3_nt: TGTGCCAGCAGCCGGGACAGAGGAGGGCAGTATTTT; cdr3_aa: CASSRDRGGQYF; clone_size: -; d_call: TRBD1; v_call: TRBV7-2; j_call: TRBJ2-3; cdr3_length: 12
cdr3_nt: TGCGCCAGCAGCTCTACAGGGGCCCCTAATGAAAAACTGTTTTTT; cdr3_aa: CASSSTGAPNEKLFF; clone_size: -; d_call: TRBD1; v_call: TRBV5-1; j_call: TRBJ1-4; cdr3_length: 15
cdr3_nt: TGTGCCAGCAGCTTACAGGTCCTAGCGGGAACCCCTACGGATGAGCAGTTCTTC; cdr3_aa: CASSLQVLAGTPTDEQFF; clone_size: -; d_call: TRBD2; v_call: TRBV7-3; j_call: TRBJ2-1; cdr3_length: 18
cdr3_nt: TGCGCCAGCAGTGAGTCGTACGGCAGGCGCAATCAGCCCCAGCATTTT; cdr3_aa: CASSESYGRRNQPQHF; clone_size: -; d_call: -; v_call: TRBV10-1; j_call: TRBJ1-5; cdr3_length: 16
cdr3_nt: TGCGCCAGCAGCTTGGGTCAGGGGGCGGCTGGAAACACCATATATTTT; cdr3_aa: CASSLGQGAAGNTIYF; clone_size: -; d_call: TRBD1; v_call: TRBV5-1; j_call: TRBJ1-3; cdr3_length: 16
cdr3_nt: TGTGCCAGTAGTATTGGGACTAGCGGAATCACAGATACGCAGTATTTT; cdr3_aa: CASSIGTSGITDTQYF; clone_size: -; d_call: TRBD2; v_call: TRBV19; j_call: TRBJ2-3; cdr3_length: 16
cdr3_nt: TGCGCCAGCAGCAACAGACAGGGACTGGGCGAGCAGTACTTC; cdr3_aa: CASSNRQGLGEQYF; clone_size: -; d_call: -; v_call: TRBV5-1; j_call: TRBJ2-7; cdr3_length: 14
cdr3_nt: TGTGCCAGCAGTTACTCGATGGGGGGGAATGGCTACACCTTC; cdr3_aa: CASSYSMGGNGYTF; clone_size: -; d_call: -; v_call: TRBV6-6; j_call: TRBJ1-2; cdr3_length: 14